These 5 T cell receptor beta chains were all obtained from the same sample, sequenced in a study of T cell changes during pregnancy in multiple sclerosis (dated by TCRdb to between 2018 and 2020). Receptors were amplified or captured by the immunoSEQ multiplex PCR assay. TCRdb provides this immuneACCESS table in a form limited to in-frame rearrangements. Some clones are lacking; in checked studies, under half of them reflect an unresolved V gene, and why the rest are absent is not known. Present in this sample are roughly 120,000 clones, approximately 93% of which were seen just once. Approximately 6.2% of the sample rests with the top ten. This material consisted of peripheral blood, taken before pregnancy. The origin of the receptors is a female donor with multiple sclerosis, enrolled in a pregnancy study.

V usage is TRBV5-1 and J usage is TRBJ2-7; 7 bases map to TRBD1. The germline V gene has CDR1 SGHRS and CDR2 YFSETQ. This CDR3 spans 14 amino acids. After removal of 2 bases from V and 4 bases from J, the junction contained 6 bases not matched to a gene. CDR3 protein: CASSLGQVNYEQYF. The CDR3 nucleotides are TGCGCCAGCAGCTTAGGACAGGTGAATTACGAGCAGTACTTC. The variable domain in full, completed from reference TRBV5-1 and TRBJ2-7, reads KAGVTQTPRYLIKTRGQQVTLSCSPISGHRSVSWYQQTPGQGLQFLFEYFSETQRNKGNFPGRFSGRQFSNSRSEMNVSTLELGDSALYLCASSLGQVNYEQYFGPGTRLTVT.

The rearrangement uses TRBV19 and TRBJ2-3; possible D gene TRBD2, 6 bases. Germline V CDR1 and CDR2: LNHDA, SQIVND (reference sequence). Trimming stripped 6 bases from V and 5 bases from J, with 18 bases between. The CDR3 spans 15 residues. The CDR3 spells CASRRGTPGGDTQYF. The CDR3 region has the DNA TGTGCCAGTAGACGCGGGACTCCCGGAGGAGATACGCAGTATTTT. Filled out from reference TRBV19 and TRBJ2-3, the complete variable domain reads DGGITQSPKYLFRKEGQNVTLSCEQNLNHDAMYWYRQDPGQGLRLIYYSQIVNDFQKGDIAEGYSVSREKKESFPLTVTSAQKNPTAFYLCASRRGTPGGDTQYFGPGTRLTVL.

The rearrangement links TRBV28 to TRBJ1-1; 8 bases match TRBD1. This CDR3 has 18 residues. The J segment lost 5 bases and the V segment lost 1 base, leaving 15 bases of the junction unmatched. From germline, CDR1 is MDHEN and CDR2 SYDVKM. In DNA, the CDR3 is TGTGCCAGCAGTTTATATTTCGACAGGGGCTCGGTAAGGACTGAAGCTTTCTTT. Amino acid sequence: CASSLYFDRGSVRTEAFF.

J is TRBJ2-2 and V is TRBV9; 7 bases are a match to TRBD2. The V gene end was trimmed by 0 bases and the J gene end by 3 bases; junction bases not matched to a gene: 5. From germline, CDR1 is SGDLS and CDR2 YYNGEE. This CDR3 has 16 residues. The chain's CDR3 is CASSVGVAGHTGELFF. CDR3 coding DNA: TGTGCCAGCAGCGTAGGAGTAGCGGGCCACACCGGGGAGCTGTTTTTT.

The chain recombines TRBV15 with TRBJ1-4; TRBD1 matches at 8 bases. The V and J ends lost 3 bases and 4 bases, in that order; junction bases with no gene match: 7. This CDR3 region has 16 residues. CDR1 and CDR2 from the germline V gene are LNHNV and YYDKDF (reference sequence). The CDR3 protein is CATSRGQGAFNEKLFF. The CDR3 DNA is TGTGCCACCAGCAGGGGTCAGGGGGCCTTTAATGAAAAACTGTTTTTT.